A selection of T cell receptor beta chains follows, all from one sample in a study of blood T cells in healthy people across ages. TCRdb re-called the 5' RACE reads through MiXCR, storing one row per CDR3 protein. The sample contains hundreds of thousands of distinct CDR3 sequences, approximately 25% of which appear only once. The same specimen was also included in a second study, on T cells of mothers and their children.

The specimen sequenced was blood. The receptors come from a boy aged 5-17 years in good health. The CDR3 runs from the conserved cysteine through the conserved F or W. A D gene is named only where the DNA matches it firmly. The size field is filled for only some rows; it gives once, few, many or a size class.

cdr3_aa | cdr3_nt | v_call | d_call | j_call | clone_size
CASRVVRDLWQPQHF | TGTGCCAGCAGGGTCGTGCGGGATTTGTGGCAGCCCCAGCATTTT | TRBV28 | NA | TRBJ1-5 | few
CASSLRSGRETQYF | TGTGCCAGCAGCTTAAGGTCAGGGCGAGAGACCCAGTACTTC | TRBV7-2 | NA | TRBJ2-5 | NA
CASSEYFVGDNEKLFF | TGTGCCAGCAGTGAATATTTCGTGGGGGATAATGAAAAACTGTTTTTT | TRBV25-1 | NA | TRBJ1-4 | NA
CASRGTVSGNTIYF | TGTGCCAGCAGGGGCACAGTCTCTGGAAACACCATATATTTT | TRBV2 | NA | TRBJ1-3 | NA
CASSYSAETAEQFF | TGTGCCAGCAGTTACTCTGCGGAGACGGCTGAGCAGTTCTTC | TRBV6-2/TRBV6-3 | NA | TRBJ2-1 | NA
CASSNAGTPYEQYF | TGTGCCAGCAGTAACGCGGGTACTCCCTACGAGCAGTACTTC | TRBV7-2 | NA | TRBJ2-7 | NA
CASSAQARLTQETQYF | TGTGCCAGCAGCGCTCAGGCGCGGCTGACCCAAGAGACCCAGTACTTC | TRBV9 | NA | TRBJ2-5 | NA
CASGKRLGTSGSQLTDTQYF | TGTGCTAGTGGAAAACGACTCGGGACTAGCGGGAGCCAATTAACAGATACGCAGTATTTT | TRBV12-5 | TRBD2 | TRBJ2-3 | NA
CASSLFPSGESSYNEQFF | TGCGCCAGCAGCTTGTTCCCTAGCGGGGAAAGCTCCTACAATGAGCAGTTCTTC | TRBV5-1 | TRBD2 | TRBJ2-1 | few
CASSVGTGNYGYTF | TGTGCCAGCAGCGTAGGTACAGGGAACTATGGCTACACCTTC | TRBV9 | NA | TRBJ1-2 | few
CASSLGNRALSAPLHF | TGTGCCAGCAGCTTGGGAAACCGGGCCCTGAGCGCGCCCCTCCACTTT | TRBV5-5 | NA | TRBJ1-6 | NA
CASSPVIGQETQYF | TGTGCCAGCAGCCCTGTTATTGGACAAGAGACCCAGTACTTC | TRBV5-6 | NA | TRBJ2-5 | NA
CSAQGPETNEKLFF | TGCAGTGCCCAGGGACCGGAAACTAATGAAAAACTGTTTTTT | TRBV20-1 | NA | TRBJ1-4 | NA
CSVDRGIYTEAFF | TGCAGCGTTGACAGGGGAATATACACTGAAGCTTTCTTT | TRBV29-1 | NA | TRBJ1-1 | few
CASSPGGPLIGGYTF | TGTGCCAGCAGCCCGGGGGGTCCTCTTATCGGGGGCTACACCTTC | TRBV7-2 | NA | TRBJ1-2 | NA
CATSGQAWEKLFF | TGTGCCACCAGCGGGCAAGCTTGGGAAAAACTGTTTTTT | TRBV15 | NA | TRBJ1-4 | NA
CAIKWGPGGYTF | TGTGCCATCAAGTGGGGACCGGGGGGCTACACCTTC | TRBV10-3 | NA | TRBJ1-2 | NA
CASSLVSSGRATGELFF | TGCGCCAGCAGCTTGGTGTCTAGCGGGAGAGCGACCGGGGAGCTGTTTTTT | TRBV5-1 | TRBD2 | TRBJ2-2 | NA
CASSANRDPGGYGYTF | TGTGCCAGCAGCGCAAACCGGGACCCGGGAGGCTATGGCTACACCTTC | TRBV11-2 | NA | TRBJ1-2 | NA
CASSPRMVAGSYEQYF | TGTGCCAGCAGCCCCCGGATGGTAGCGGGCTCCTACGAGCAGTACTTC | TRBV3-1 | TRBD2 | TRBJ2-7 | few
CSAKRDSSYEQYF | TGCAGCGCGAAACGGGACAGCTCCTACGAGCAGTACTTC | TRBV29-1 | TRBD1 | TRBJ2-7 | NA
CASSLAQDTQYF | TGTGCCAGCAGCTTAGCGCAGGATACGCAGTATTTT | TRBV7-2 | NA | TRBJ2-3 | few
CATSDPEDRREQYF | TGTGCCACCAGTGACCCGGAGGACAGGCGAGAGCAGTACTTC | TRBV24-1 | TRBD1 | TRBJ2-7 | NA
CAIKRDSQETQYF | TGTGCCATCAAGCGGGACAGCCAAGAGACCCAGTACTTC | TRBV7-9 | NA | TRBJ2-5 | NA
CASSYHRTKGSALETQYF | TGTGCCAGCAGTTACCACCGGACAAAAGGGTCTGCTCTGGAGACCCAGTACTTC | TRBV6-5 | NA | TRBJ2-5 | NA
CASSAAAGRGAGNEQFF | TGTGCCAGCAGCGCCGCGGCTGGCAGGGGGGCCGGGAATGAGCAGTTCTTC | TRBV9 | NA | TRBJ2-1 | NA
CASSYGTGETQYF | TGTGCCAGCAGTTACGGGACCGGAGAGACCCAGTACTTC | TRBV6-5 | NA | TRBJ2-5 | NA
CASSPGQGNLYEQYF | TGCGCCAGCAGCCCGGGACAGGGCAACCTCTACGAGCAGTACTTC | TRBV4-3 | TRBD1 | TRBJ2-7 | NA
CASVRGYTEAFF | TGTGCCAGCGTGAGGGGGTACACTGAAGCTTTCTTT | TRBV2 | NA | TRBJ1-1 | NA
CSATGPSTEALF | TGCAGTGCAACAGGGCCCAGCACTGAAGCTCTCTTT | TRBV20-1 | NA | TRBJ1-1 | NA
CASSPDLGNSPLHF | TGTGCCAGCAGCCCGGACCTTGGGAATTCACCCCTCCACTTT | TRBV7-9 | NA | TRBJ1-6 | NA
CASRIGVIKQGVSGNTIYF | TGTGCCAGTAGAATCGGGGTCATCAAGCAGGGGGTATCTGGAAACACCATATATTTT | TRBV19 | TRBD1 | TRBJ1-3 | NA
CASSYHRDSNEQFF | TGTGCCAGCAGCTACCACCGGGACTCTAATGAGCAGTTCTTC | TRBV12-3/TRBV12-4 | NA | TRBJ2-1 | NA
CASSRTSGGTDTQYF | TGTGCCAGCAGTCGGACTAGCGGGGGCACAGATACGCAGTATTTT | TRBV28 | TRBD2 | TRBJ2-3 | many
CASSPTGASRYNEQFF | TGTGCCAGCAGTCCTACTGGGGCTAGCAGGTACAATGAGCAGTTCTTC | TRBV25-1 | NA | TRBJ2-1 | NA
CASSQRDRNEKLFF | TGTGCCAGCAGCCAGAGGGACAGGAATGAAAAACTGTTTTTT | TRBV3-1 | TRBD1 | TRBJ1-4 | few
CASSLASGVNEQFF | TGTGCCAGCAGCTTAGCTAGCGGGGTCAATGAGCAGTTCTTC | TRBV7-2 | TRBD2 | TRBJ2-1 | NA
CASSLPTQVETEAFF | TGCGCCAGCAGCCTTCCCACACAGGTCGAGACTGAAGCTTTCTTT | TRBV4-1 | NA | TRBJ1-1 | NA
CASSDTGFLSGNTIYF | TGTGCCAGCAGCGACACAGGGTTCCTCTCTGGAAACACCATATATTTT | TRBV9 | NA | TRBJ1-3 | few
CASSLPAGEGNEQFF | TGTGCCAGCAGCTTACCAGCGGGAGAAGGGAATGAGCAGTTCTTC | TRBV7-9 | TRBD2 | TRBJ2-1 | NA
CASSQSSSSGANVLTF | TGTGCCAGCAGCCAAAGTAGTAGCTCTGGGGCCAACGTCCTGACTTTC | TRBV4-2 | NA | TRBJ2-6 | NA
CASSLGVSSGRRADTQYF | TGTGCCAGCAGCTTAGGTGTTTCTAGCGGGAGAAGGGCAGATACGCAGTATTTT | TRBV7-8 | TRBD2 | TRBJ2-3 | NA
CSGGQGDTQYF | TGCAGCGGTGGACAGGGAGATACGCAGTATTTT | TRBV29-1 | TRBD1 | TRBJ2-3 | few
CSVEPGHPGETQYF | TGCAGCGTTGAACCGGGACACCCGGGGGAGACCCAGTACTTC | TRBV29-1 | NA | TRBJ2-5 | NA
CSVRRLAQYNEQFF | TGCAGCGTTAGAAGACTAGCGCAGTACAATGAGCAGTTCTTC | TRBV29-1 | TRBD2 | TRBJ2-1 | few
CASSFGAGGPNTGELFF | TGTGCCAGCAGCTTCGGGGCGGGGGGCCCGAACACCGGGGAGCTGTTTTTT | TRBV7-8 | TRBD2 | TRBJ2-2 | NA
CASSDSIGSGYTF | TGTGCCAGCAGTGACTCTATCGGCTCGGGCTACACCTTC | TRBV6-4 | NA | TRBJ1-2 | few
CASSFYRGYGYTF | TGTGCCAGCAGTTTTTACAGGGGGTATGGCTACACCTTC | TRBV27 | TRBD1 | TRBJ1-2 | few
CASSEDSSENYGYTF | TGCGCCAGCAGCGAGGACAGCTCCGAAAACTATGGCTACACCTTC | TRBV5-1 | NA | TRBJ1-2 | few
CASSYSTGELYNEQFF | TGTGCCAGCAGTTACTCGACCGGGGAGCTCTACAATGAGCAGTTCTTC | TRBV6-5 | NA | TRBJ2-1 | NA
CASSLDYWHLPNTGELFF | TGTGCCAGCAGCTTAGATTATTGGCACCTGCCGAACACCGGGGAGCTGTTTTTT | TRBV11-3 | NA | TRBJ2-2 | many
CASSPQPQREQFF | TGTGCCAGCAGCCCCCAACCCCAAAGGGAGCAGTTCTTC | TRBV7-9 | NA | TRBJ2-1 | NA